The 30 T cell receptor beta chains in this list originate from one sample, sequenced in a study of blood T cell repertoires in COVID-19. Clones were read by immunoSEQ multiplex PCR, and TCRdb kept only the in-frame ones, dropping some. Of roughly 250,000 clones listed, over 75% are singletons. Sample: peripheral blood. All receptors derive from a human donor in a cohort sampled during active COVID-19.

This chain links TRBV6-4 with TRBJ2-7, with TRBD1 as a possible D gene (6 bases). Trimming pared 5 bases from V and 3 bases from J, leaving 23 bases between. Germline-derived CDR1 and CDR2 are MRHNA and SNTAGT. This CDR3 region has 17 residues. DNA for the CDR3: TGTGCCAGCAGTAGTATAGGGACACCTCTCCTAGGCTACGAGCAGTACTTC. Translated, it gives CASSSIGTPLLGYEQYF.

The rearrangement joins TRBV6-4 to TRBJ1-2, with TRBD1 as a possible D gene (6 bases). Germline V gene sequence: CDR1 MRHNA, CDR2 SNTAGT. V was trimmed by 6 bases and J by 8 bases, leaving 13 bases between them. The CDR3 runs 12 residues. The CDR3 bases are TGTGCCAGCAGCTCAGGGGTTGGGGGCTACACCTTC. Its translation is CASSSGVGGYTF.

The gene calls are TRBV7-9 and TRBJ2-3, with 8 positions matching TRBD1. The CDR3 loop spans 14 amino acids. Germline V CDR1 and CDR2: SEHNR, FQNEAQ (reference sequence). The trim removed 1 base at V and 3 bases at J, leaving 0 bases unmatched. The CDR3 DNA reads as TGTGCCAGCAGCTTAGACAGGGGGACAGATACGCAGTATTTT. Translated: CASSLDRGTDTQYF.

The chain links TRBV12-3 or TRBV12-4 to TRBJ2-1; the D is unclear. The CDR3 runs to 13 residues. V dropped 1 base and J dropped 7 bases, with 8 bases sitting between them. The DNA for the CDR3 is TGTGCCAGCAGTTTAGGGCCCGTGAATGAGCAGTTCTTC. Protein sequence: CASSLGPVNEQFF.

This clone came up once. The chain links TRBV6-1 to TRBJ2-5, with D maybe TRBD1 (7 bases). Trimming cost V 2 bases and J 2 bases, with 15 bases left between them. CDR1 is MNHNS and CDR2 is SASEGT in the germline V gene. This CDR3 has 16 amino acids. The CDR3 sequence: CASSEWSGGWQETQYF. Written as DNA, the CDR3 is TGTGCCAGCAGTGAATGGTCAGGGGGGTGGCAAGAGACCCAGTACTTC.

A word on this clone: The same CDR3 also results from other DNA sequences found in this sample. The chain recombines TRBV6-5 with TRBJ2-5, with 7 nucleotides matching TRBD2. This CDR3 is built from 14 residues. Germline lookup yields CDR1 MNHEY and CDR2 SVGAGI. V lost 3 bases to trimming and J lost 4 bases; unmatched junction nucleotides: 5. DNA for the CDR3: TGTGCCAGCAGTTATCCGGGGGGTGGAGAGACCCAGTACTTC. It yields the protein CASSYPGGGETQYF.

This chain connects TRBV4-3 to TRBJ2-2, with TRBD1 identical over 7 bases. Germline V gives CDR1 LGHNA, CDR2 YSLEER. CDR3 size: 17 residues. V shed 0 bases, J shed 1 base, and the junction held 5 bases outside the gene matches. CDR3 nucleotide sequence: TGCGCCAGCAGCCAAGATAGGGACAGCCGGAACACCGGGGAGCTGTTTTTT. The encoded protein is CASSQDRDSRNTGELFF.

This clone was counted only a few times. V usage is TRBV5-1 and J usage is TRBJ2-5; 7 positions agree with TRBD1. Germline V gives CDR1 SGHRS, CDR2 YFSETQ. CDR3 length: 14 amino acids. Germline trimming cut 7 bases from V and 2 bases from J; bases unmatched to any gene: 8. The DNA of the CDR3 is TGCGCCAGCTCGAACCCCAGGGGGCAAGAGACCCAGTACTTC. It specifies CASSNPRGQETQYF. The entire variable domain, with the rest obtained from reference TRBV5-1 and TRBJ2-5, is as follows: KAGVTQTPRYLIKTRGQQVTLSCSPISGHRSVSWYQQTPGQGLQFLFEYFSETQRNKGNFPGRFSGRQFSNSRSEMNVSTLELGDSALYLCASSNPRGQETQYFGPGTRLLVL.

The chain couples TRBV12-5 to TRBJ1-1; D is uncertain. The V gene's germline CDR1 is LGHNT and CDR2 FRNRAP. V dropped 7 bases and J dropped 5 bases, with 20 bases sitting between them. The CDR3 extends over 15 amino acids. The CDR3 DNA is TGTGCTAGTGCCATCGCGCGGGGAATCGGGACTGAAGCTTTCTTT. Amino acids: CASAIARGIGTEAFF.

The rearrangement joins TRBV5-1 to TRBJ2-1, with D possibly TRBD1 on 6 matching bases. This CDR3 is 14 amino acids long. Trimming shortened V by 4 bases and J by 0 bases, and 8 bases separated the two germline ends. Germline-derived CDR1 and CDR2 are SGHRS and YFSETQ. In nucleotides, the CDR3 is TGCGCCAGCAGCAGAGGGGGCTCCTACAATGAGCAGTTCTTC. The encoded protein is CASSRGGSYNEQFF. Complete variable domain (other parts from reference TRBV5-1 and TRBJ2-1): KAGVTQTPRYLIKTRGQQVTLSCSPISGHRSVSWYQQTPGQGLQFLFEYFSETQRNKGNFPGRFSGRQFSNSRSEMNVSTLELGDSALYLCASSRGGSYNEQFFGPGTRLTVL.

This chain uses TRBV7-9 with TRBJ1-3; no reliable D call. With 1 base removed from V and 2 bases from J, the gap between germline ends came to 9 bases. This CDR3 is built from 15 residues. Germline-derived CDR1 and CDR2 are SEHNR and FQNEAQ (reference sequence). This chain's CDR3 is CASSLVSLTGNTIYF. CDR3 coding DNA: TGTGCCAGCAGCTTAGTATCACTAACTGGAAACACCATATATTTT.

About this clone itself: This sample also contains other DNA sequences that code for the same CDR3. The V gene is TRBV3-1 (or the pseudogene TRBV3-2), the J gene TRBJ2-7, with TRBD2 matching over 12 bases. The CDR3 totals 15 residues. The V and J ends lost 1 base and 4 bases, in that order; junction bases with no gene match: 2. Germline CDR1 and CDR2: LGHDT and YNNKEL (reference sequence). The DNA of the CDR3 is TGTGCCAGCAGCCAAGGACTAGCGGGAGCTTACGAGCAGTACTTC. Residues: CASSQGLAGAYEQYF.

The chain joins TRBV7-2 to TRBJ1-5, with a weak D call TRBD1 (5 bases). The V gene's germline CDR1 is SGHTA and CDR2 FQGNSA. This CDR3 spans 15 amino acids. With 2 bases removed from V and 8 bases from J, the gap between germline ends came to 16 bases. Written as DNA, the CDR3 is TGTGCCAGCAGCTTAATGCAGGGAGGGCTGGAGCCCCAGCATTTT. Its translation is CASSLMQGGLEPQHF.

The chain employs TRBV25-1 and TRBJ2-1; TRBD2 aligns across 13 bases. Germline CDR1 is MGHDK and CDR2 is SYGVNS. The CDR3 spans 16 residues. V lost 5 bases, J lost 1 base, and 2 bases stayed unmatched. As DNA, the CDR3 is TGTGCCAGCAGTAAGACTAGCGGGAGGTCCTACAATGAGCAGTTCTTC. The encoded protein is CASSKTSGRSYNEQFF.

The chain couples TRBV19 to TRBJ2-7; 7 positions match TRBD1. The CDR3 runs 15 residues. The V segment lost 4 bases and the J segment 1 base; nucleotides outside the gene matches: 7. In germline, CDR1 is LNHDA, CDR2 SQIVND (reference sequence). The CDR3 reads CASSKTHRGSYEQYF. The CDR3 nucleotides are TGTGCCAGTAGTAAAACCCACAGGGGATCCTACGAGCAGTACTTC.

CDR3 coding DNA: TGTGCCAGCAGCGTAGCCACCATAACCAGGGTAGCCTCTCTATGGGACACTGAAGCTTTCTTT. Protein sequence: CASSVATITRVASLWDTEAFF. The rearrangement joins TRBV9 to TRBJ1-1; D may be TRBD1 (5 bases). The CDR3 has 21 amino acids. Germline V gives CDR1 SGDLS, CDR2 YYNGEE. The V gene lost 0 bases and the J gene lost 3 bases, with 30 bases spanning the gap. The full variable domain, in which reference TRBV9 and TRBJ1-1 provide the parts outside the CDR3, is DSGVTQTPKHLITATGQRVTLRCSPRSGDLSVYWYQQSLDQGLQFLIQYYNGEERAKGNILERFSAQQFPDLHSELNLSSLELGDSALYFCASSVATITRVASLWDTEAFFGQGTRLTVV.

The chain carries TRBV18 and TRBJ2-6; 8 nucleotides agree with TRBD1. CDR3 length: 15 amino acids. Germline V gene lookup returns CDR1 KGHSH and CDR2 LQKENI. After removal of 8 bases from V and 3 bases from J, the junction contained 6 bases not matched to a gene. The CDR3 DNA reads TGTGCCAGCACCGGACAGGGAAATGGGGCCAACGTCCTGACTTTC. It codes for CASTGQGNGANVLTF.

CDR3 in DNA: TGTGCCACCAGTGACCCACGGACAGGCCAAGAGACCCAGTACTTC. Protein: CATSDPRTGQETQYF. The chain is built from TRBV24-1 and TRBJ2-5, with TRBD1 matching 7 bases. J gave up 1 base and V 4 bases, and 5 bases lay outside the gene matches. Germline-derived CDR1 and CDR2 are KGHDR and SFDVKD. The length of the CDR3 is 15 residues.

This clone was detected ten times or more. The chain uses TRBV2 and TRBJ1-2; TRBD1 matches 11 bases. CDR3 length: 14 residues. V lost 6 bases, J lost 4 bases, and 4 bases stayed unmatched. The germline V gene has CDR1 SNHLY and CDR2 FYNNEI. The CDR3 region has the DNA TGTGCCAGCAGGAGGACAGGGGGCGTCTATGGCTACACCTTC. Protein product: CASRRTGGVYGYTF.

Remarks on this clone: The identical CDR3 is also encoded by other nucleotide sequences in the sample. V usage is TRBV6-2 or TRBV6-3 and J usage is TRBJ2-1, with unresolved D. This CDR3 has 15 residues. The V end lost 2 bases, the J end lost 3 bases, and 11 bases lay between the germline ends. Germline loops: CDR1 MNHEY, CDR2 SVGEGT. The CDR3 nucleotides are TGTGCCAGCAGTTACCCCCCGACAAACTACAATGAGCAGTTCTTC. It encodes CASSYPPTNYNEQFF.

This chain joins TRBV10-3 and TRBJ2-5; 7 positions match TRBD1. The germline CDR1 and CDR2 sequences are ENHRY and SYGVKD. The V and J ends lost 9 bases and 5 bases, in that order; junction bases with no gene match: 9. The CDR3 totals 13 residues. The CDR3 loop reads CAMQRGQGETQYF. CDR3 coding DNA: TGTGCCATGCAGAGGGGGCAGGGGGAGACCCAGTACTTC.

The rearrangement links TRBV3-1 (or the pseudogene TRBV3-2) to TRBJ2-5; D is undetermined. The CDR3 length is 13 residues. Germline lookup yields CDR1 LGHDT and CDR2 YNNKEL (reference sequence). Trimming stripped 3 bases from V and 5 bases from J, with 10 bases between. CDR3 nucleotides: TGTGCCAGCAGCCACACACCCACGGAGACCCAGTACTTC. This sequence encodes CASSHTPTETQYF.

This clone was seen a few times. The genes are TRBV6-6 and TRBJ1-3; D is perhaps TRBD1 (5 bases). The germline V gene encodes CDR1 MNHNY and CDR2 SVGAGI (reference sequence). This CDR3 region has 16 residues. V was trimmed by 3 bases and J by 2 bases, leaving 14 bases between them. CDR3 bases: TGTGCCAGCAGTTATACGACCCGGGGGACTGGAAACACCATATATTTT. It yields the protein CASSYTTRGTGNTIYF.

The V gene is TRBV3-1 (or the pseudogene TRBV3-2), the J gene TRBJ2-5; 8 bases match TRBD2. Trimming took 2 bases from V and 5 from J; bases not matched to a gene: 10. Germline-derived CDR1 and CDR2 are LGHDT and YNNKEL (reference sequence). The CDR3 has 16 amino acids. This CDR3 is CASSQYLSGVAETQYF. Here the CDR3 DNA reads TGTGCCAGCAGCCAATACCTTAGCGGGGTTGCGGAGACCCAGTACTTC.

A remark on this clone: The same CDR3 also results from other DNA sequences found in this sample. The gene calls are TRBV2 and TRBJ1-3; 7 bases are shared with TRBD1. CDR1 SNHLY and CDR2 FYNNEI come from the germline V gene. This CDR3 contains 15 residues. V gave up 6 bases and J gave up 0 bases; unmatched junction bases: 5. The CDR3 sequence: CASRRQGSSGNTIYF. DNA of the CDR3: TGTGCCAGCAGGAGACAGGGTTCCTCTGGAAACACCATATATTTT.

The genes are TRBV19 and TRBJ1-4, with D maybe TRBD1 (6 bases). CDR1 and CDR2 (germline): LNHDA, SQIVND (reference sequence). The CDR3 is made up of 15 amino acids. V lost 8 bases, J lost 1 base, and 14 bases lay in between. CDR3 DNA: TGTGCCAGTTGTTACGGCAGGGGAACTAATGAAAAACTGTTTTTT. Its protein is CASCYGRGTNEKLFF.

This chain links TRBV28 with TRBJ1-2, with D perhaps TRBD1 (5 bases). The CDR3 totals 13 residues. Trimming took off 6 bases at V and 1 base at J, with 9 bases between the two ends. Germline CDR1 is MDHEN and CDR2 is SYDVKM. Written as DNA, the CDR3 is TGTGCCAGCAGAGGGGTGGGTAACTATGGCTACACCTTC. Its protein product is CASRGVGNYGYTF.

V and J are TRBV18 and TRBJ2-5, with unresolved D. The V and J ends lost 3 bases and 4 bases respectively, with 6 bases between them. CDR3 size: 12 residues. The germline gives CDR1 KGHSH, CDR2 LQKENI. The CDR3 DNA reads TGTGCCAGCTCACCCGAGGTAGAGACCCAGTACTTC. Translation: CASSPEVETQYF.

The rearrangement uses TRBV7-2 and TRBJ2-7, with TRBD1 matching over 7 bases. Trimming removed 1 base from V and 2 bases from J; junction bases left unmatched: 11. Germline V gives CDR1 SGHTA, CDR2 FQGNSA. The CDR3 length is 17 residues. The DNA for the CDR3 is TGTGCCAGCAGCTTAGGCCCCCCAGGGGGTTCAACCTACGAGCAGTACTTC. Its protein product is CASSLGPPGGSTYEQYF.

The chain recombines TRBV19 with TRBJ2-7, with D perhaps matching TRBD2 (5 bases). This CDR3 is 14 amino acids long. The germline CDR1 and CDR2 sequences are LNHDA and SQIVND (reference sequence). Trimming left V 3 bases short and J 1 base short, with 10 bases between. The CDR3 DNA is TGTGCCAGTAGTATTAGTAGGGAGTCCTACGAGCAGTACTTC. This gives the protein CASSISRESYEQYF.